These 17 T cell receptor beta chains were sequenced from one sample in a study of cytomegalovirus exposure and HLA in healthy donors. The PCR ran on 60 Vbeta and 13 Jbeta primers. Sequenced by immunoSEQ multiplex PCR; TCRdb stores in-frame clones only, minus some. Among 150,000 to 200,000 clones listed, roughly 80% were seen once. The sample consisted of PBMCs. These receptors originate from a man between 18 and 29 years old in good health and CMV-seropositive.

This rearrangement joins TRBV7-9 to TRBJ1-2, with a weak D call TRBD1 (5 bases). V gave up 7 bases and J gave up 11 bases, with 11 bases separating them. Germline-derived CDR1 and CDR2 are SEHNR and FQNEAQ (reference sequence). This CDR3 is built from 10 residues. CDR3 protein: CASNSGGYTF. The CDR3 DNA reads as TGTGCCAGCAACTCTGGGGGGTACACCTTC.

J is TRBJ2-1 and V is TRBV2; TRBD2 agrees at 12 bases. Losses at the gene ends were 6 bases for V and 5 bases for J; bases not matched to a gene: 2. The CDR3 sequence is 14 residues long. CDR1 and CDR2 from the germline V gene are SNHLY and FYNNEI. The CDR3 DNA follows: TGTGCCAGCAGACGACTAGCGGGAGACAATGAGCAGTTCTTC. It codes for CASRRLAGDNEQFF.

The rearrangement uses TRBV28 and TRBJ2-1; 10 bases map to TRBD2. The germline V gene has CDR1 MDHEN and CDR2 SYDVKM. The CDR3 covers 17 residues. After removal of 4 bases from V and 4 bases from J, the junction contained 10 bases not matched to a gene. The CDR3 sequence is CASSSRTSGGFYNEQFF. CDR3 nucleotide sequence: TGTGCCAGCAGTTCCAGGACTAGCGGAGGGTTTTACAATGAGCAGTTCTTC.

The table lists this clone with a few counts. This chain links TRBV2 with TRBJ2-7; 7 positions agree with TRBD1. V was clipped by 6 bases and J by 5 bases; unmatched bases: 7. CDR1 and CDR2 from the germline V gene are SNHLY and FYNNEI. This CDR3 region has 13 residues. The CDR3 reads CASRGRQGHEQYF. The CDR3, as DNA: TGTGCCAGCAGGGGCAGACAGGGCCACGAGCAGTACTTC.

This chain connects TRBV7-6 to TRBJ2-5, with D tentatively TRBD1 (6 bases). Per the germline V gene, CDR1 is SGHVS and CDR2 is FNYEAQ. This CDR3 contains 16 residues. V dropped 0 bases and J dropped 4 bases, with 15 bases sitting between them. CDR3 in amino acids: CASSLAGGQPPETQYF. CDR3 coding DNA: TGTGCCAGCAGCTTAGCCGGAGGACAGCCCCCAGAGACCCAGTACTTC.

This chain joins TRBV7-8 and TRBJ2-7; D not resolved. The length of the CDR3 is 14 residues. V gave up 1 base and J gave up 0 bases, with 7 bases separating them. Germline CDR1 reads SGHVS; CDR2 reads FQNEAQ. The CDR3 DNA is TGTGCCAGCAGCTTAGATCCAGACTCCTACGAGCAGTACTTC. Translating gives CASSLDPDSYEQYF.

V is TRBV4-1 and J is TRBJ2-7; tentatively, D is TRBD1 (5 bases). V lost 1 base to trimming and J lost 3 bases, with 16 bases between them. There are 16 residues in the CDR3. Germline-derived CDR1 and CDR2 are MGHRA and YSYEKL. The CDR3 DNA is TGCGCCAGCAGCCAAGTTTCCAAGGGGTCCGTCTACGAGCAGTACTTC. Translation: CASSQVSKGSVYEQYF.

This clone has a handful of counts. The V gene is TRBV7-2, the J gene TRBJ2-3; 8 bases align to TRBD2. The CDR3 extends over 17 amino acids. After removal of 5 bases from V and 2 bases from J, the junction contained 12 bases not matched to a gene. Germline values: CDR1 SGHTA, CDR2 FQGNSA. CDR3 in DNA: TGTGCCAGCAGCCCGCGACAGGTTAGCGGGGACACAGATACGCAGTATTTT. It yields the protein CASSPRQVSGDTDTQYF.

The J gene is TRBJ1-5, the V gene TRBV5-6, with D perhaps matching TRBD1 (6 bases). V lost 4 bases and J 3 bases, leaving 11 bases between the germline ends. Germline CDR1 SGHDT, CDR2 YYEEEE. The CDR3 spans 14 residues. The CDR3: CASSQRGFNQPQHF. In nucleotides, the CDR3 is TGTGCCAGCAGCCAAAGGGGGTTCAATCAGCCCCAGCATTTT. The entire variable domain, with the rest obtained from reference TRBV5-6 and TRBJ1-5, is as follows: DAGVTQSPTHLIKTRGQQVTLRCSPKSGHDTVSWYQQALGQGPQFIFQYYEEEERQRGNFPDRFSGHQFPNYSSELNVNALLLGDSALYLCASSQRGFNQPQHFGDGTRLSIL.

The rearrangement uses TRBV19 and TRBJ2-7, with 10 bases lining up with TRBD2. Germline assignment: CDR1 LNHDA and CDR2 SQIVND (reference sequence). The CDR3 has 15 amino acids. With 6 bases clipped from V and 3 bases from J, the junction kept 8 bases outside the gene matches. Written as DNA, the CDR3 is TGTGCCAGTAGCTCAGTTACTAGCGGGGACTACGAGCAGTACTTC. It specifies CASSSVTSGDYEQYF.

This rearrangement joins TRBV27 to TRBJ1-4, with D perhaps matching TRBD1 (6 bases). Germline CDR1 reads MNHEY; CDR2 reads SMNVEV (reference sequence). V lost 10 bases, J lost 2 bases, and 11 bases lay in between. The CDR3 extends over 13 amino acids. The CDR3 coding sequence is TGTGCCACCCGGACAGCGACTAATGAAAAACTGTTTTTT. The encoded protein is CATRTATNEKLFF.

On this clone itself: Different DNA sequences within this sample yield the same CDR3. The CDR3 here is CASSQVSPQNEQFF. The CDR3 coding sequence is TGCGCCAGCAGCCAAGTCTCACCCCAGAATGAGCAGTTCTTC. This sequence joins TRBV4-1 and TRBJ2-1; D gene ambiguous. The V gene lost 1 base and the J gene lost 7 bases, with 11 bases spanning the gap. CDR3 length equals 14 residues. Germline V lookup: CDR1 MGHRA, CDR2 YSYEKL.

The chain combines TRBV2 with TRBJ1-4; 7 bases map to TRBD1. The ends lost 6 bases at V and 4 bases at J; junction bases unmatched: 14. The CDR3 sequence is 17 residues long. Germline loops: CDR1 SNHLY, CDR2 FYNNEI. CDR3 DNA: TGTGCCAGCAGCCCTAATCAGGACAGGACGATTAATGAAAAACTGTTTTTT. Translated: CASSPNQDRTINEKLFF.

V usage is TRBV7-6 and J usage is TRBJ2-3, with 14 bases lining up with TRBD2. The length of the CDR3 is 18 residues. CDR1 SGHVS and CDR2 FNYEAQ come from the germline V gene. The trim removed 3 bases at V and 4 bases at J, leaving 9 bases unmatched. DNA of the CDR3: TGTGCCAGCAGCTTTACCGCCGGGACTAGCGGGAGCCCAGATACGCAGTATTTT. Its protein product is CASSFTAGTSGSPDTQYF.

This clone was counted a few times. The chain has TRBV9 and TRBJ2-7; 7 bases map to TRBD1. The germline CDR1 and CDR2 sequences are SGDLS and YYNGEE. The CDR3 is made up of 14 amino acids. The ends lost 2 bases at V and 2 bases at J; junction bases unmatched: 4. Written as DNA, the CDR3 is TGTGCCAGCAGCGTGGGGACAGACACCTACGAGCAGTACTTC. Protein: CASSVGTDTYEQYF.

This chain joins TRBV7-3 and TRBJ1-3; D uncertain. Germline V gives CDR1 SGHTA, CDR2 FQGTGA. Trimming removed 2 bases at V and 0 bases at J, with 2 bases between. The CDR3 is 13 amino acids. The CDR3 reads CASSLRSGNTIYF. The CDR3 DNA follows: TGTGCCAGCAGCTTACGCTCTGGAAACACCATATATTTT.

The chain employs TRBV20-1 and TRBJ1-1; the D is unclear. There are 11 residues in the CDR3. Germline V gives CDR1 DFQATT, CDR2 SNEGSKA (reference sequence). The V end lost 5 bases, the J end lost 5 bases, and 9 bases lay between the germline ends. CDR3 region: CSAAKETEAFF. The CDR3 coding sequence is TGCAGTGCTGCCAAGGAGACTGAAGCTTTCTTT.